A selection of T cell receptor beta chains follows, all from one sample in a study of Ad26.COV2.S vaccination and SARS-CoV-2 variants. TCRdb's copy holds only in-frame clones and misses some; the assay was immunoSEQ multiplex PCR. The table records about 440,000 clones, approximately 90% of them present only once. Sequencing used peripheral blood, obtained in a trial of Ad26.COV2.S vaccine versus placebo. The source of these receptors is a person between 18 and 59 years old who received the Ad26.COV2.S COVID-19 vaccine or a placebo. The CDR3 runs from the conserved cysteine through the conserved F or W. Fields, in order: J gene, V gene, D gene, clone size, CDR3 DNA, CDR3 protein. D genes are given only for firm matches. Size is omitted from some rows. Given values are once, few, many or a class for expanded clones.

j_call: TRBJ1-1; v_call: TRBV9; d_call: TRBD1; clone_size: .; cdr3_nt: TGTGCCAGCAGCACCCGGACAGGGGGCACTGAAGCTTTCTTT; cdr3_aa: CASSTRTGGTEAFF
j_call: TRBJ1-2; v_call: TRBV27; d_call: .; clone_size: .; cdr3_nt: TGTGCCAGCAGTTTCCTGGACAGCAGCCGTGGCTACACCTTC; cdr3_aa: CASSFLDSSRGYTF
j_call: TRBJ2-7; v_call: TRBV30; d_call: .; clone_size: .; cdr3_nt: TGTGCCTGGAGTGTACAGCGATACTACGAGCAGTACTTC; cdr3_aa: CAWSVQRYYEQYF
j_call: TRBJ1-4; v_call: TRBV28; d_call: .; clone_size: .; cdr3_nt: TGTGCCAGCAGTTCCCTGGGGGGAGGGGGTGAAAAACTGTTTTTT; cdr3_aa: CASSSLGGGGEKLFF
j_call: TRBJ2-1; v_call: TRBV27; d_call: TRBD2; clone_size: .; cdr3_nt: TGTGCCAGCAGCCAACTAAGTCTAGCGGGAGAGTACAATGAGCAGTTCTTC; cdr3_aa: CASSQLSLAGEYNEQFF
j_call: TRBJ1-2; v_call: TRBV5-1; d_call: .; clone_size: .; cdr3_nt: TGCGCCAGCAGCCCAGGACACGGAGTTCTGGGTGGCTACACCTTC; cdr3_aa: CASSPGHGVLGGYTF
j_call: TRBJ2-2; v_call: TRBV7-3; d_call: .; clone_size: .; cdr3_nt: TGTGCCAGCAGGAGGGGAGCGAACACCGGGGAGCTGTTTTTT; cdr3_aa: CASRRGANTGELFF
j_call: TRBJ1-2; v_call: TRBV24-1; d_call: .; clone_size: .; cdr3_nt: TGTGCCACCAGTAGGTCAGATTTATATTATGGCTACACCTTC; cdr3_aa: CATSRSDLYYGYTF
j_call: TRBJ2-1; v_call: TRBV7-9; d_call: .; clone_size: .; cdr3_nt: TGTGCCAGCACTGCTCAGGTTGCCGCCAATGAGCAGTTCTTC; cdr3_aa: CASTAQVAANEQFF
j_call: TRBJ1-2; v_call: TRBV18; d_call: .; clone_size: .; cdr3_nt: TGTGCCAGCTCACAAGCGGGGGGCGCGTCCTATAACTATGGCTACACCTTC; cdr3_aa: CASSQAGGASYNYGYTF
j_call: TRBJ2-7; v_call: TRBV5-1; d_call: .; clone_size: .; cdr3_nt: TGCGCCAGCAGCTTGGTTAGGCGGGACTACGAGCAGTACTTC; cdr3_aa: CASSLVRRDYEQYF
j_call: TRBJ1-6; v_call: TRBV3-1/TRBV3-2; d_call: .; clone_size: once; cdr3_nt: TGTGCCAGCAGCCAAGGCGTAGGTTCACCCCTCCACTTT; cdr3_aa: CASSQGVGSPLHF
j_call: TRBJ2-1; v_call: TRBV28; d_call: TRBD2; clone_size: .; cdr3_nt: TGTGCCAGCACCCATAGCGGGAGGCGGAGCTCCTACAATGAGCAGTTCTTC; cdr3_aa: CASTHSGRRSSYNEQFF
j_call: TRBJ2-1; v_call: TRBV24-1; d_call: .; clone_size: .; cdr3_nt: TGTGCCACCAGTGACCCACAGGGACCCTACAATGAGCAGTTCTTC; cdr3_aa: CATSDPQGPYNEQFF
j_call: TRBJ2-2; v_call: TRBV19; d_call: .; clone_size: .; cdr3_nt: TGTGCCAGTGTCCTAGGGGCCGGGGAGCTGTTTTTT; cdr3_aa: CASVLGAGELFF
j_call: TRBJ1-3; v_call: TRBV4-1; d_call: .; clone_size: few; cdr3_nt: TGCGCCAGCAGCCCCCGATTAGGCTCTGGAAACACCATATATTTT; cdr3_aa: CASSPRLGSGNTIYF
j_call: TRBJ2-3; v_call: TRBV9; d_call: .; clone_size: .; cdr3_nt: TGTGCCAGCGGTACGCGAGCCACAGATACGCAGTATTTT; cdr3_aa: CASGTRATDTQYF
j_call: TRBJ2-5; v_call: TRBV6-5; d_call: TRBD2; clone_size: once; cdr3_nt: TGTGCCAGCAGTTACCCACTAGCGACAGAAGAGACCCAGTACTTC; cdr3_aa: CASSYPLATEETQYF
j_call: TRBJ2-1; v_call: TRBV27; d_call: .; clone_size: .; cdr3_nt: TGTGCCAGCAGTTTGGACAGTAGTCCTAACAATGAGCAGTTCTTC; cdr3_aa: CASSLDSSPNNEQFF
j_call: TRBJ2-7; v_call: TRBV7-9; d_call: .; clone_size: .; cdr3_nt: TGTGCCAGCAGCTTGGCAGACGAGCAGTACTTC; cdr3_aa: CASSLADEQYF
j_call: TRBJ2-1; v_call: TRBV5-1; d_call: TRBD2; clone_size: .; cdr3_nt: TGCGCCAGCAGCCCCGGCTCACTAGCGATTGAGCAGTTCTTC; cdr3_aa: CASSPGSLAIEQFF
j_call: TRBJ1-1; v_call: TRBV5-5; d_call: .; clone_size: .; cdr3_nt: TGTGCCAGCAGCTTGGGTGGGACAAGGAACACTGAAGCTTTCTTT; cdr3_aa: CASSLGGTRNTEAFF
j_call: TRBJ2-3; v_call: TRBV30; d_call: .; clone_size: .; cdr3_nt: TGTGCCTGGAGTACCGTTGGAGATACGCAGTATTTT; cdr3_aa: CAWSTVGDTQYF
j_call: TRBJ2-3; v_call: TRBV9; d_call: TRBD1; clone_size: once; cdr3_nt: TGTGCCAGCAGCGTAGTTGGACAGGCTAGCACAGATACGCAGTATTTT; cdr3_aa: CASSVVGQASTDTQYF
j_call: TRBJ1-2; v_call: TRBV7-8; d_call: .; clone_size: .; cdr3_nt: TGTGCCAGCAGCTTAGGCGGCATAGGGGGAAATGGCTACACCTTC; cdr3_aa: CASSLGGIGGNGYTF
j_call: TRBJ2-7; v_call: TRBV7-2; d_call: TRBD1; clone_size: .; cdr3_nt: TGTGCCAGCAGCCCCCCCGGGACAGGGGACTACGAGCAGTACTTC; cdr3_aa: CASSPPGTGDYEQYF
j_call: TRBJ1-6; v_call: TRBV25-1; d_call: .; clone_size: .; cdr3_nt: TGTGCCAGCAGTGAAAAATGGAATTCACCCCTCCACTTT; cdr3_aa: CASSEKWNSPLHF
j_call: TRBJ2-1; v_call: TRBV11-2; d_call: TRBD2; clone_size: .; cdr3_nt: TGTGCCAGCAGCCCGACTAGCGGCTCCTACAATGAGCAGTTCTTC; cdr3_aa: CASSPTSGSYNEQFF
j_call: TRBJ1-5; v_call: TRBV20-1; d_call: .; clone_size: .; cdr3_nt: TGCAGTGCTATTTGGGATCAGCCCCAGCATTTT; cdr3_aa: CSAIWDQPQHF
j_call: TRBJ1-1; v_call: TRBV28; d_call: .; clone_size: few; cdr3_nt: TGTGCCAGCAAGGGCGTGAACACTGAAGCTTTCTTT; cdr3_aa: CASKGVNTEAFF
j_call: TRBJ2-2; v_call: TRBV12-5; d_call: .; clone_size: .; cdr3_nt: TGTGCTAGTGGAGTCGATGGATCCGCCGGGGAGCTGTTTTTT; cdr3_aa: CASGVDGSAGELFF
j_call: TRBJ2-7; v_call: TRBV12-3/TRBV12-4; d_call: .; clone_size: .; cdr3_nt: TGTGCCAGCAGTTCCCCGACAGGATACGAGCAGTACTTC; cdr3_aa: CASSSPTGYEQYF
j_call: TRBJ2-1; v_call: TRBV24-1; d_call: TRBD2; clone_size: .; cdr3_nt: TGTGCCACCAGTGGTCCCGGGACTAGCGGGAGGTATGAGCAGTTCTTC; cdr3_aa: CATSGPGTSGRYEQFF